The 9 T cell receptor beta chains below all came from one sample that was sequenced in a study of blood T cells in healthy people across ages. Sample-barcoded 5' priming and a J-beta primer mix drove a second PCR of about 6 to 12 cycles. Each CDR3 protein gets one entry after TCRdb re-called the 5' RACE reads with MiXCR. Among about 1.6 million distinct CDR3 sequences listed, around 35% were seen once. The specimen sequenced was blood. The source is a woman aged 25 to 39 in good health.

This clonotype was observed many times. The chain employs TRBV29-1 and TRBJ2-1, with 11 positions matching TRBD2. The CDR3 has 13 residues. Germline CDR1 reads SQVTM; CDR2 reads ANQGSEA. Germline trimming cut 4 bases from V and 8 bases from J; bases unmatched to any gene: 4. Written as DNA, the CDR3 is TGCAGCGTTGTTAGCGGGGGGGGTTATGAGCAGTTCTTC. It codes for CSVVSGGGYEQFF.

V is TRBV9 and J is TRBJ2-3; no firm D call. Germline CDR1 SGDLS, CDR2 YYNGEE. Trimming left V 0 bases short and J 5 bases short, with 10 bases between. The CDR3 has 14 residues. CDR3 amino acids: CASSVALPGDTQYF. The DNA for the CDR3 is TGTGCCAGCAGCGTAGCTCTTCCCGGAGATACGCAGTATTTT.

The genes are TRBV14 and TRBJ2-1; 9 bases are a match to TRBD1. This CDR3 spans 15 amino acids. The germline V gene has CDR1 SGHDN and CDR2 FVKESK. V shed 6 bases, J shed 5 bases, and the junction held 8 bases outside the gene matches. CDR3 DNA sequence: TGTGCCAGCAGACCCTACGGACAGGGGAACAATGAGCAGTTCTTC. It specifies CASRPYGQGNNEQFF.

The rearrangement uses TRBV30 and TRBJ1-3; D remains unclear. CDR3 length: 12 amino acids. The V end was cut by 3 bases, the J end by 4 bases, with 7 bases between. Germline assignment: CDR1 GTSNPN and CDR2 SVGIG (reference sequence). The CDR3 DNA reads TGTGCCTGGAGGACATACGGAAACACCATATATTTT. Protein product: CAWRTYGNTIYF.

J is TRBJ2-7 and V is TRBV20-1, with TRBD2 matching over 11 bases. Trimming at V came to 1 base and at J to 6 bases, leaving 5 bases not matched to a gene. CDR3 length equals 14 residues. From germline, CDR1 is DFQATT and CDR2 SNEGSKA (reference sequence). The CDR3 sequence is CSARVAGGLVEQYF. The DNA for the CDR3 is TGCAGTGCTAGAGTAGCGGGGGGGCTGGTCGAGCAGTACTTC.

The rearrangement uses TRBV6-1 and TRBJ2-5; 15 nucleotides match TRBD2. The CDR3 contains 18 residues. The V segment lost 2 bases and the J segment 5 bases; nucleotides outside the gene matches: 9. In germline, CDR1 is MNHNS, CDR2 SASEGT. DNA of the CDR3: TGTGCCAGCAGTGAAAAGAATGGACTAGCGGGGGGGCTGGAGACCCAGTACTTC. It is translated as CASSEKNGLAGGLETQYF.

This clonotype was counted only a few times. The rearrangement links TRBV7-9 to TRBJ1-1; TRBD1 aligns across 7 bases. Per the germline V gene, CDR1 is SEHNR and CDR2 is FQNEAQ (reference sequence). This CDR3 contains 15 residues. V shed 1 base, J shed 5 bases, and the junction held 7 bases outside the gene matches. The CDR3: CASSLEQGIGTEAFF. CDR3 DNA sequence: TGTGCCAGCAGCTTAGAACAGGGGATTGGTACTGAAGCTTTCTTT.

The gene calls are TRBV20-1 and TRBJ2-5; 8 positions match TRBD1. Judging by the DNA end, TRBJ2-7 fits better; the J call may be wrong. Germline loops: CDR1 DFQATT, CDR2 SNEGSKA (reference sequence). The length of the CDR3 is 15 residues. CDR3 protein: CSARDLGRGPNEQYF. CDR3 sequence (DNA): TGCAGTGCTAGAGACTTGGGCAGGGGGCCCAACGAGCAGTACTTC.

This clonotype came up a few times. V and J are TRBV5-4 and TRBJ2-7; D remains ambiguous. The CDR3 covers 15 residues. The V end was cut by 4 bases, the J end by 2 bases, with 16 bases between. CDR1 and CDR2 from the germline V gene are SGHNT and YYREEE (reference sequence). In DNA form, the CDR3 reads TGTGCCAGCAGCACAGTCTCACGCCCCACCTACGAGCAGTACTTC. Its translation: CASSTVSRPTYEQYF.